The 8 T cell receptor beta chains below all came from one sample that was sequenced in a study of blood T cell repertoires in COVID-19 (TCRdb year 2020). Libraries were built with the immunoSEQ multiplex PCR assay. This is the immuneACCESS table as TCRdb keeps it, with only in-frame sequences that have V and J called. A part of the clones is gone; compared with another copy, unresolved V genes explain less than half, and the rest is unexplained. The sample records 130,000 to 150,000 clones, approximately 79% of which are singletons. Around 4% of the sample goes to the ten largest clones. Sequencing was carried out using peripheral blood. The receptor set was obtained from a man in his 60s with acute or convalescent COVID-19.

The chain employs TRBV6-5 and TRBJ2-5; D possibly corresponds to TRBD1 (6 bases). Germline CDR1 MNHEY, CDR2 SVGAGI. The CDR3 loop spans 14 amino acids. Trimming took 10 bases from V and 4 from J, leaving 19 bases between them. This CDR3 reads CATQQGGVSETQYF. The DNA for the CDR3 is TGTGCCACCCAACAGGGTGGTGTGTCAGAGACCCAGTACTTC.

The chain is built from TRBV2 and TRBJ2-2; D possibly corresponds to TRBD1 (6 bases). The V and J ends lost 1 base and 6 bases respectively, with 12 bases between them. This CDR3 is built from 15 residues. CDR1 and CDR2 from the germline V gene are SNHLY and FYNNEI. This chain's CDR3 is CASSEGVQGAGELFF. The CDR3 region has the DNA TGTGCCAGCAGTGAAGGGGTACAGGGAGCCGGGGAGCTGTTTTTT.

J is TRBJ1-6 and V is TRBV30; 7 bases map to TRBD1. Germline CDR1 reads GTSNPN; CDR2 reads SVGIG (reference sequence). CDR3 length equals 14 residues. Trimming removed 2 bases from V and 9 bases from J; junction bases left unmatched: 7. In DNA form, the CDR3 reads TGTGCCTGGAGTACCGTGACAGGGTCTTCACCCCTCCACTTT. Its translation: CAWSTVTGSSPLHF.

This chain connects TRBV20-1 to TRBJ1-5; D is possibly TRBD1 (5 bases). This CDR3 is built from 14 residues. Germline CDR1 is DFQATT and CDR2 is SNEGSKA (reference sequence). V was shortened by 3 bases and J by 0 bases, with 9 bases between the two germline ends. The DNA of the CDR3 is TGCAGTGCTAGTAGGGGTAATAGCAATCAGCCCCAGCATTTT. Translating gives CSASRGNSNQPQHF.

The genes are TRBV6-2 or TRBV6-3 and TRBJ2-7, with TRBD1 identical over 9 bases. V lost 6 bases to trimming and J lost 2 bases; unmatched junction nucleotides: 5. Germline CDR1 reads MNHEY; CDR2 reads SVGEGT. The CDR3 sequence is 14 residues long. The CDR3 region is CASSSGTGPYEQYF. In DNA, the CDR3 is TGTGCCAGCAGCTCCGGGACAGGGCCCTACGAGCAGTACTTC.

The CDR3 nucleotides read TGTGCCAGCAGCCGATCAGGGGGCACCTACGAGCAGTACTTC. Amino acids: CASSRSGGTYEQYF. This chain connects TRBV9 to TRBJ2-7, with 8 bases lining up with TRBD1. The CDR3 is 14 residues long. The ends lost 4 bases at V and 2 bases at J; junction bases unmatched: 5. CDR1 SGDLS and CDR2 YYNGEE come from the germline V gene.

In its sample, this clone was seen a few times. The rearrangement links TRBV30 to TRBJ2-1; maybe TRBD2 (7 bases). In germline, CDR1 is GTSNPN, CDR2 SVGIG (reference sequence). This CDR3 region has 13 residues. Deletions cut 3 bases from V and 7 bases from J, with 13 bases between. CDR3 amino acids: CAWRGGAQNEQFF. In DNA, the CDR3 is TGTGCCTGGAGAGGGGGGGCGCAAAATGAGCAGTTCTTC.

The rearrangement links TRBV3-1 (or the pseudogene TRBV3-2) to TRBJ1-2; 8 bases are a match to TRBD1. Germline V CDR1 and CDR2: LGHDT, YNNKEL (reference sequence). The CDR3 covers 13 residues. With V trimmed by 0 bases and J by 14 bases, 8 bases remained unmatched. The CDR3 loop is CASSQDPGTGHTF. DNA for the CDR3: TGTGCCAGCAGCCAAGATCCCGGGACAGGCCATACCTTC.